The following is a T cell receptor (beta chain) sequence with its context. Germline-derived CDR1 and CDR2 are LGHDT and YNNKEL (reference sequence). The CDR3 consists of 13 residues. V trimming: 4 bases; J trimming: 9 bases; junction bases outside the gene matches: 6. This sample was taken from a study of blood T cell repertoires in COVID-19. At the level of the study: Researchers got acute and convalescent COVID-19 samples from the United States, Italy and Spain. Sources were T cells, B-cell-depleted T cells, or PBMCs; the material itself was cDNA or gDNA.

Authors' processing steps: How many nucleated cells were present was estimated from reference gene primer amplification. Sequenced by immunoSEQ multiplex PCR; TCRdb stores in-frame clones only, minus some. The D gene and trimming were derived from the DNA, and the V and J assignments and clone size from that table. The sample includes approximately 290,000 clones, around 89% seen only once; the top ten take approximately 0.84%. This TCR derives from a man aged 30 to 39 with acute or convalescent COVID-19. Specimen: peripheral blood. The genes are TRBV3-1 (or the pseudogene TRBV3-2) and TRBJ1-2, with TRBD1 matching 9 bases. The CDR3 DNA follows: TGTGCCAGCAGCCCCGGGACAGGGTGGAGCTACACCTTC. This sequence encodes CASSPGTGWSYTF.